The 26 T cell receptor beta chains reported below all come from one sample, sequenced in a study of regulatory T cells in long-lasting Graves disease. CDR3-region Arm-PCR and iRepertoire HTBI primers produced the TCR beta libraries. TCRdb processed the multiplex PCR reads anew with MiXCR; each CDR3 protein has one entry. In the table there are 700,000 or so distinct CDR3 sequences, roughly 30% of which are singletons. The time point here: persistent/refractory GD, antithyroid drugs over 5 years with positive TRAb. The TCR library was prepared using RNA isolated from PBMCs. Sequences were derived from peripheral blood mononuclear cells (PBMCs), sampled when the disease was refractory, from a patient treated with antithyroid drugs. The receptor set was obtained from a female donor with Graves disease.

This clonotype was seen more than once but under ten times. At one end the junction does not follow the germline gene, possibly because of a read error. The rearrangement uses TRBV12-3 or TRBV12-4 and TRBJ1-6; D is perhaps TRBD1 (6 bases). This CDR3 is built from 14 residues. CDR3 coding DNA: TGCGCCTCTACGGGAACAGGGACCCACTCACCCCTCCACTTT. Amino acid sequence: CASTGTGTHSPLHF.

This clonotype was observed many times. At one end, the junction sequence differs from germline, possibly due to a read error. CDR3 in DNA: TGTGCCAGCAGTTCTGGGACTTCGAGCTCCTACGAGCAGTACTTC. This gives the protein CASSSGTSSSYEQYF. This sequence joins TRBV5-1 and TRBJ2-7; a possible D gene is TRBD2 (6 bases). The CDR3 is 15 amino acids. The V gene's germline CDR1 is SGHRS and CDR2 YFSETQ.

The rearrangement links TRBV12-5 to TRBJ1-1; D is unclear. CDR3 length: 13 residues. V lost 7 bases, J lost 0 bases, and 9 bases lay in between. Germline V gene sequence: CDR1 LGHNT, CDR2 FRNRAP. Written as DNA, the CDR3 is TGTGCTAGTGCCGACACGCTGAACACTGAAGCTTTCTTT. Amino acids: CASADTLNTEAFF.

This rearrangement joins TRBV27 to TRBJ2-6; a possible D gene is TRBD1 (6 bases). V shed 5 bases and J shed 2 bases, with 13 bases lying between them. The CDR3 length is 16 residues. CDR1 and CDR2 from the germline V gene are MNHEY and SMNVEV (reference sequence). The CDR3 coding sequence is TGTGCCAGCAGTCCCAGAACAGGGACTGGGGCCAACGTCCTGACTTTC. Protein product: CASSPRTGTGANVLTF.

Turning to this clonotype: One junction end disagrees with the germline gene, perhaps due to a read error. J is TRBJ2-7 and V is TRBV15; no reliable D call. Germline lookup yields CDR1 LNHNV and CDR2 YYDKDF (reference sequence). The CDR3 extends over 12 amino acids. The CDR3 bases are TGTGCCACCAGCAGAGATCGCCGACGGCTGTTTTTC. The encoded protein is CATSRDRRRLFF. The whole variable domain, remainder taken from reference TRBV15 and TRBJ2-7, is DAMVIQNPRYQVTQFGKPVTLSCSQTLNHNVMYWYQQKSSQAPKLLFHYYDKDFNNEADTPDNFQSRRPNTSFCFLDIRSPGLGDTAMYLCATSRDRRRLFFGPGTRLTVT.

The rearrangement links TRBV13 to TRBJ2-7; no firm D call. Trimming removed 1 base at V and 3 bases at J, with 10 bases between. The V gene's germline CDR1 is PRHDT and CDR2 FYEKMQ (reference sequence). This CDR3 contains 14 residues. CDR3 in DNA: TGTGCCAGCAGCTTAGATATACCGGGCTACGAGCAGTACTTC. Protein: CASSLDIPGYEQYF.

This chain joins TRBV5-5 and TRBJ2-7; D is perhaps TRBD2 (6 bases). V was shortened by 2 bases and J by 1 base, with 13 bases between the two germline ends. CDR3 length equals 15 residues. CDR1 SGHKS and CDR2 YYEKEE come from the germline V gene (reference sequence). The chain's CDR3 is CASSLTGTLSYEQYF. The CDR3 DNA sequence: TGTGCCAGCAGCTTAACCGGGACTCTTTCCTACGAGCAGTACTTC.

The chain carries TRBV3-1 and TRBJ1-2, with D uncertain. With 0 bases removed from V and 6 bases from J, the gap between germline ends came to 8 bases. Germline loops: CDR1 LGHDT, CDR2 YNNKEL (reference sequence). The CDR3 loop spans 13 amino acids. The CDR3 sequence: CASSQDRGDGYTF. The CDR3 nucleotides read TGTGCCAGCAGCCAAGATAGAGGAGATGGCTACACCTTC. The variable domain in full, with the rest retrieved from reference TRBV3-1 and TRBJ1-2, is DTAVSQTPKYLVTQMGNDKSIKCEQNLGHDTMYWYKQDSKKFLKIMFSYNNKELIINETVPNRFSPKSPDKAHLNLHINSLELGDSAVYFCASSQDRGDGYTFGSGTRLTVV.

The genes are TRBV12-5 and TRBJ2-7, with D maybe TRBD1 (5 bases). Per the germline V gene, CDR1 is LGHNT and CDR2 is FRNRAP. The CDR3 has 15 residues. The V end lost 0 bases, the J end lost 3 bases, and 12 bases lay between the germline ends. The CDR3 spells CASGLVHDSYYEQYF. For the CDR3, the DNA is TGTGCTAGTGGTTTGGTACATGACAGTTACTACGAGCAGTACTTC.

Regarding this clonotype: A much bigger clone sits one base away, suggesting this may be a read error. This chain links TRBV11-2 with TRBJ1-1; perhaps TRBD1 as D (5 bases). The CDR3 extends over 13 amino acids. Germline lookup yields CDR1 SGHAT and CDR2 FQNNGV. The CDR3 loop reads CASSKGVNTEASF. The CDR3 nucleotides are TGTGCCAGCAGCAAAGGGGTGAACACTGAAGCTTCCTTT.

The chain uses TRBV11-2 and TRBJ1-1; D gene uncertain. The ends were cut back, 2 bases at V and 1 base at J, with 8 bases in the middle. The germline V gene encodes CDR1 SGHAT and CDR2 FQNNGV. The CDR3 totals 14 residues. CDR3 sequence: CASSLLEANTEAFF. In nucleotides, the CDR3 is TGTGCCAGCAGCTTATTGGAGGCGAACACTGAAGCTTTCTTT.

As regards this clonotype: With only one base between it and a far larger clone, this is likely a read error. This sequence joins TRBV6-2 or TRBV6-3 and TRBJ1-2, with 10 bases fitting TRBD1. This CDR3 has 15 amino acids. The V gene end was trimmed by 4 bases and the J gene end by 4 bases; junction bases not matched to a gene: 6. Germline V CDR1 and CDR2: MNHEY, SVGEGT. The CDR3 DNA reads as TGTGCCAGCAGTTCCCGACAGGGGGCGGGCTATGGCTACACCTTC. Translation: CASSSRQGAGYGYTF.

This clonotype was found once. Being one base from a much bigger clone, this may be a read error. The chain recombines TRBV12-3 or TRBV12-4 with TRBJ1-5, with D unresolved. CDR3 size: 14 residues. The V end was cut by 3 bases, the J end by 3 bases, with 9 bases between. This chain's CDR3 is CASSLGSDNQPQHF. The CDR3 DNA sequence: TGTGCCAGCAGTTTGGGCAGCGACAATCAGCCCCAGCATTTT.

The chain is built from TRBV11-2 and TRBJ1-1; D is uncertain. The CDR3 spans 15 residues. Trimming pared 3 bases from V and 7 bases from J, leaving 18 bases between. Looked up from germline, CDR1 is SGHAT and CDR2 is FQNNGV. CDR3 DNA sequence: TGTGCCAGCAGCTTTCTCCTGCAGGCTAGAAGTGAAGCTTTCTTT. This sequence encodes CASSFLLQARSEAFF.

This clonotype was recorded at least ten times. The CDR3 loop is CASNSMTKERCYEQYF. CDR3 in DNA: TGTGCCAGCAACTCCATGACCAAGGAGCGGTGCTACGAGCAGTACTTC. J is TRBJ2-7 and V is TRBV12-3 or TRBV12-4; tentatively, D is TRBD2 (5 bases). Trimming cost V 7 bases and J 3 bases, with 22 bases left between them. The CDR3 length is 16 residues.

The rearrangement links TRBV12-3 or TRBV12-4 to TRBJ1-5; TRBD1 matches at 7 bases. The CDR3 has 16 amino acids. V shed 4 bases, J shed 1 base, and the junction held 7 bases outside the gene matches. This CDR3 reads CASSSLGQLSNQPQHF. The DNA for the CDR3 is TGTGCCAGCAGTTCTTTGGGACAGTTGAGCAATCAGCCCCAGCATTTT.

This clonotype was recorded a few times. The CDR3 DNA reads as TGTGCCAGCAGCCGCGGGCCCGAGGCAAGTTCACCCCTCCACTTT. This sequence encodes CASSRGPEASSPLHF. The V gene is TRBV5-4, the J gene TRBJ1-6; no firm D call. The CDR3 sequence is 15 residues long. V was clipped by 4 bases and J by 9 bases, with 17 bases between them. Germline assignment: CDR1 SGHNT and CDR2 YYREEE (reference sequence).

This clonotype appeared a few times. V and J are TRBV28 and TRBJ1-5; no reliable D call. Germline V CDR1 and CDR2: MDHEN, SYDVKM. The V end lost 6 bases, the J end lost 4 bases, and 16 bases lay between the germline ends. The length of the CDR3 is 15 residues. CDR3 sequence (DNA): TGTGCCAGCAGAGTACGATCAGGTAGGAATCAGCCCCAGCATTTT. It yields the protein CASRVRSGRNQPQHF.

V and J are TRBV29-1 and TRBJ1-5; 7 nucleotides agree with TRBD1. V shed 8 bases and J 5 bases; nucleotides not matched to a gene: 9. There are 13 residues in the CDR3. Per germline, CDR1 SQVTM and CDR2 ANQGSEA. CDR3 sequence reads: CSFAGTEDQPQHF. In DNA, the CDR3 is TGCAGCTTTGCTGGGACAGAAGATCAGCCCCAGCATTTT.

The genes are TRBV12-3 or TRBV12-4 and TRBJ2-5, with 14 positions matching TRBD2. V lost 5 bases, J lost 7 bases, and 15 bases stayed unmatched. The CDR3 is 18 residues long. The CDR3 bases are TGTGCCAGCAGTCTTCAGCTTGGGACTAGCGGGAGTAAAGGGACCCAGTACTTC. Amino acid sequence: CASSLQLGTSGSKGTQYF.

This clonotype was observed once. This may arise from a read error, as a much more abundant clone is one base away. The chain is built from TRBV10-3 and TRBJ1-1; D remains unclear. V lost 3 bases and J lost 2, with 4 bases in between. From germline, CDR1 is ENHRY and CDR2 SYGVKD. This CDR3 is built from 12 residues. The CDR3 reads CAISDRNTEAFF. DNA for the CDR3: TGTGCCATCAGTGACCGAAACACTGAAGCTTTCTTT.

The gene calls are TRBV7-9 and TRBJ1-1; D remains ambiguous. This CDR3 region has 15 residues. Trimming took 5 bases from V and 1 from J, leaving 14 bases between them. Germline-derived CDR1 and CDR2 are SEHNR and FQNEAQ (reference sequence). This CDR3 is CASSTWANENTEAFF. CDR3 DNA: TGTGCCAGCAGCACCTGGGCCAACGAGAACACTGAAGCTTTCTTT.

The chain's CDR3 is CASRSRTSRQETQYF. In nucleotides, the CDR3 is TGTGCCAGCAGATCAAGGACCTCCCGCCAAGAGACCCAGTACTTC. The chain carries TRBV6-2 or TRBV6-3 and TRBJ2-5; D is uncertain. CDR3 length: 15 amino acids. With 6 bases removed from V and 1 base from J, the gap between germline ends came to 15 bases. CDR1 and CDR2 (germline): MNHEY, SVGEGT.

This sequence joins TRBV28 and TRBJ1-2, with D unresolved. Germline lookup yields CDR1 MDHEN and CDR2 SYDVKM. V lost 5 bases and J 7 bases, leaving 11 bases between the germline ends. The CDR3 sequence is 12 residues long. This CDR3 is CASSPARGGYTF. DNA for the CDR3: TGTGCCAGCAGTCCCGCGCGGGGTGGCTACACCTTC.

The chain links TRBV2 to TRBJ1-2; D is ambiguous. The germline V and J ends were trimmed by 7 bases and 0 bases, with 15 bases remaining between them. Germline V gene lookup returns CDR1 SNHLY and CDR2 FYNNEI. The CDR3 contains 15 residues. The CDR3 region is CASNQMGSTNYGYTF. CDR3 bases: TGTGCCAGCAACCAGATGGGGTCTACTAACTATGGCTACACCTTC.

V usage is TRBV11-1 and J usage is TRBJ2-6; maybe TRBD1 (5 bases). The CDR3 length is 15 residues. V gave up 5 bases and J gave up 2 bases, with 10 bases separating them. From germline, CDR1 is SGHAT and CDR2 FQDESV (reference sequence). The CDR3 is CASSPRGPGANVLTF. The CDR3 DNA sequence: TGTGCCAGCAGCCCAAGGGGTCCTGGGGCCAACGTCCTGACTTTC.